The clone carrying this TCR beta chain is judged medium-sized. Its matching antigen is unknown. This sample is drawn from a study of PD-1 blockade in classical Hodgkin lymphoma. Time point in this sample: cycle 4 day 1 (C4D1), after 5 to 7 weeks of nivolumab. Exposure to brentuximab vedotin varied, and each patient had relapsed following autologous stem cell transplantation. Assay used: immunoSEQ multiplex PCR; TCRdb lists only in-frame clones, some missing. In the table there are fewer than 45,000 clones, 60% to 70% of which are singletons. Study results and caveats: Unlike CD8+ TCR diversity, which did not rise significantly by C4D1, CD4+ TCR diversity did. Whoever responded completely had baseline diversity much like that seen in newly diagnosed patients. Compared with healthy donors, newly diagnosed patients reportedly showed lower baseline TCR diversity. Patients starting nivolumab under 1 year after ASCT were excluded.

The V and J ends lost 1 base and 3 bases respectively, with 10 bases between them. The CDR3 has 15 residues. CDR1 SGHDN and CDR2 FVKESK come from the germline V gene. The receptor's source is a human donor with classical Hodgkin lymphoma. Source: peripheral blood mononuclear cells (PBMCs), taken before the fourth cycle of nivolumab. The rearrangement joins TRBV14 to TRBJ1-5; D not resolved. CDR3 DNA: TGTGCCAGCAGCCAAGGTCGGCAGAACAATCAGCCCCAGCATTTT. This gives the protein CASSQGRQNNQPQHF.